Given below is one T cell receptor beta chain in context. This sample stems from a study of beta chain features in type 1 diabetes. The isolated RNA, all of it, was reverse transcribed, so expressed TCRB transcripts were what got sequenced. The protocol was immunoSEQ multiplex PCR, while the TCRdb copy is restricted to in-frame clones and leaves out a portion. Among fewer than 650,000 clones, 15% to 18% were seen once, and the ten largest hold under 0.095%. The junction had 9 bases not matched to a gene; V was cut back by 0 bases and J by 4 bases. The CDR3 is made up of 17 amino acids. CDR1 and CDR2 (germline): LGHNA, YNFKEQ.

J is TRBJ2-3 and V is TRBV4-2, with TRBD2 matching 8 bases. This receptor was identified in a man aged 18 to 29 in good health. The sequenced sample was naive CD4+ T cells from blood. In nucleotides, the CDR3 is TGTGCCAGCAGCCAAGATATCGGGGGGGGCCTCCCAGATACGCAGTATTTT. Translated, it gives CASSQDIGGGLPDTQYF.